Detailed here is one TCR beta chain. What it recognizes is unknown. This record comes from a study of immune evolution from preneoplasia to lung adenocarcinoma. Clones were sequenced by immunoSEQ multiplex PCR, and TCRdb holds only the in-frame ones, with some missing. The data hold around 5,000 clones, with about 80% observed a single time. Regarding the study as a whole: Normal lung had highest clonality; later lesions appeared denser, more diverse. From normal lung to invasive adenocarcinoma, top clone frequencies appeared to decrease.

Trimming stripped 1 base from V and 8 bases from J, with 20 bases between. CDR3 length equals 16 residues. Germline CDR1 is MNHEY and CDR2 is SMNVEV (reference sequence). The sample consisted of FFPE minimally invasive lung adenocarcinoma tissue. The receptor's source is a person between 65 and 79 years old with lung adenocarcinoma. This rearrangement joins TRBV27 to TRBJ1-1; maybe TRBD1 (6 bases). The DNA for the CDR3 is TGTGCCAGCAGTTTATGGGGGCGGGGGACCGCAGGAGAAGCTTTCTTT. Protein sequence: CASSLWGRGTAGEAFF.